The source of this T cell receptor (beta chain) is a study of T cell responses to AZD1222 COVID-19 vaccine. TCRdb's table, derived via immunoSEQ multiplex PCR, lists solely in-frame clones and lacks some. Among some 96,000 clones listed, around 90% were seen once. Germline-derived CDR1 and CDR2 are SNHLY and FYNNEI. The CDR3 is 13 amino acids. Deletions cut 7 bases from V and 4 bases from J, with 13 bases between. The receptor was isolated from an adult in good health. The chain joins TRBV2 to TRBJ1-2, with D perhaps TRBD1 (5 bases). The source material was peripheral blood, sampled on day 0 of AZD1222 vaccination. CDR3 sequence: CASIGGESYGYTF. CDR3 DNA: TGTGCCAGCATCGGAGGGGAGAGCTATGGCTACACCTTC.